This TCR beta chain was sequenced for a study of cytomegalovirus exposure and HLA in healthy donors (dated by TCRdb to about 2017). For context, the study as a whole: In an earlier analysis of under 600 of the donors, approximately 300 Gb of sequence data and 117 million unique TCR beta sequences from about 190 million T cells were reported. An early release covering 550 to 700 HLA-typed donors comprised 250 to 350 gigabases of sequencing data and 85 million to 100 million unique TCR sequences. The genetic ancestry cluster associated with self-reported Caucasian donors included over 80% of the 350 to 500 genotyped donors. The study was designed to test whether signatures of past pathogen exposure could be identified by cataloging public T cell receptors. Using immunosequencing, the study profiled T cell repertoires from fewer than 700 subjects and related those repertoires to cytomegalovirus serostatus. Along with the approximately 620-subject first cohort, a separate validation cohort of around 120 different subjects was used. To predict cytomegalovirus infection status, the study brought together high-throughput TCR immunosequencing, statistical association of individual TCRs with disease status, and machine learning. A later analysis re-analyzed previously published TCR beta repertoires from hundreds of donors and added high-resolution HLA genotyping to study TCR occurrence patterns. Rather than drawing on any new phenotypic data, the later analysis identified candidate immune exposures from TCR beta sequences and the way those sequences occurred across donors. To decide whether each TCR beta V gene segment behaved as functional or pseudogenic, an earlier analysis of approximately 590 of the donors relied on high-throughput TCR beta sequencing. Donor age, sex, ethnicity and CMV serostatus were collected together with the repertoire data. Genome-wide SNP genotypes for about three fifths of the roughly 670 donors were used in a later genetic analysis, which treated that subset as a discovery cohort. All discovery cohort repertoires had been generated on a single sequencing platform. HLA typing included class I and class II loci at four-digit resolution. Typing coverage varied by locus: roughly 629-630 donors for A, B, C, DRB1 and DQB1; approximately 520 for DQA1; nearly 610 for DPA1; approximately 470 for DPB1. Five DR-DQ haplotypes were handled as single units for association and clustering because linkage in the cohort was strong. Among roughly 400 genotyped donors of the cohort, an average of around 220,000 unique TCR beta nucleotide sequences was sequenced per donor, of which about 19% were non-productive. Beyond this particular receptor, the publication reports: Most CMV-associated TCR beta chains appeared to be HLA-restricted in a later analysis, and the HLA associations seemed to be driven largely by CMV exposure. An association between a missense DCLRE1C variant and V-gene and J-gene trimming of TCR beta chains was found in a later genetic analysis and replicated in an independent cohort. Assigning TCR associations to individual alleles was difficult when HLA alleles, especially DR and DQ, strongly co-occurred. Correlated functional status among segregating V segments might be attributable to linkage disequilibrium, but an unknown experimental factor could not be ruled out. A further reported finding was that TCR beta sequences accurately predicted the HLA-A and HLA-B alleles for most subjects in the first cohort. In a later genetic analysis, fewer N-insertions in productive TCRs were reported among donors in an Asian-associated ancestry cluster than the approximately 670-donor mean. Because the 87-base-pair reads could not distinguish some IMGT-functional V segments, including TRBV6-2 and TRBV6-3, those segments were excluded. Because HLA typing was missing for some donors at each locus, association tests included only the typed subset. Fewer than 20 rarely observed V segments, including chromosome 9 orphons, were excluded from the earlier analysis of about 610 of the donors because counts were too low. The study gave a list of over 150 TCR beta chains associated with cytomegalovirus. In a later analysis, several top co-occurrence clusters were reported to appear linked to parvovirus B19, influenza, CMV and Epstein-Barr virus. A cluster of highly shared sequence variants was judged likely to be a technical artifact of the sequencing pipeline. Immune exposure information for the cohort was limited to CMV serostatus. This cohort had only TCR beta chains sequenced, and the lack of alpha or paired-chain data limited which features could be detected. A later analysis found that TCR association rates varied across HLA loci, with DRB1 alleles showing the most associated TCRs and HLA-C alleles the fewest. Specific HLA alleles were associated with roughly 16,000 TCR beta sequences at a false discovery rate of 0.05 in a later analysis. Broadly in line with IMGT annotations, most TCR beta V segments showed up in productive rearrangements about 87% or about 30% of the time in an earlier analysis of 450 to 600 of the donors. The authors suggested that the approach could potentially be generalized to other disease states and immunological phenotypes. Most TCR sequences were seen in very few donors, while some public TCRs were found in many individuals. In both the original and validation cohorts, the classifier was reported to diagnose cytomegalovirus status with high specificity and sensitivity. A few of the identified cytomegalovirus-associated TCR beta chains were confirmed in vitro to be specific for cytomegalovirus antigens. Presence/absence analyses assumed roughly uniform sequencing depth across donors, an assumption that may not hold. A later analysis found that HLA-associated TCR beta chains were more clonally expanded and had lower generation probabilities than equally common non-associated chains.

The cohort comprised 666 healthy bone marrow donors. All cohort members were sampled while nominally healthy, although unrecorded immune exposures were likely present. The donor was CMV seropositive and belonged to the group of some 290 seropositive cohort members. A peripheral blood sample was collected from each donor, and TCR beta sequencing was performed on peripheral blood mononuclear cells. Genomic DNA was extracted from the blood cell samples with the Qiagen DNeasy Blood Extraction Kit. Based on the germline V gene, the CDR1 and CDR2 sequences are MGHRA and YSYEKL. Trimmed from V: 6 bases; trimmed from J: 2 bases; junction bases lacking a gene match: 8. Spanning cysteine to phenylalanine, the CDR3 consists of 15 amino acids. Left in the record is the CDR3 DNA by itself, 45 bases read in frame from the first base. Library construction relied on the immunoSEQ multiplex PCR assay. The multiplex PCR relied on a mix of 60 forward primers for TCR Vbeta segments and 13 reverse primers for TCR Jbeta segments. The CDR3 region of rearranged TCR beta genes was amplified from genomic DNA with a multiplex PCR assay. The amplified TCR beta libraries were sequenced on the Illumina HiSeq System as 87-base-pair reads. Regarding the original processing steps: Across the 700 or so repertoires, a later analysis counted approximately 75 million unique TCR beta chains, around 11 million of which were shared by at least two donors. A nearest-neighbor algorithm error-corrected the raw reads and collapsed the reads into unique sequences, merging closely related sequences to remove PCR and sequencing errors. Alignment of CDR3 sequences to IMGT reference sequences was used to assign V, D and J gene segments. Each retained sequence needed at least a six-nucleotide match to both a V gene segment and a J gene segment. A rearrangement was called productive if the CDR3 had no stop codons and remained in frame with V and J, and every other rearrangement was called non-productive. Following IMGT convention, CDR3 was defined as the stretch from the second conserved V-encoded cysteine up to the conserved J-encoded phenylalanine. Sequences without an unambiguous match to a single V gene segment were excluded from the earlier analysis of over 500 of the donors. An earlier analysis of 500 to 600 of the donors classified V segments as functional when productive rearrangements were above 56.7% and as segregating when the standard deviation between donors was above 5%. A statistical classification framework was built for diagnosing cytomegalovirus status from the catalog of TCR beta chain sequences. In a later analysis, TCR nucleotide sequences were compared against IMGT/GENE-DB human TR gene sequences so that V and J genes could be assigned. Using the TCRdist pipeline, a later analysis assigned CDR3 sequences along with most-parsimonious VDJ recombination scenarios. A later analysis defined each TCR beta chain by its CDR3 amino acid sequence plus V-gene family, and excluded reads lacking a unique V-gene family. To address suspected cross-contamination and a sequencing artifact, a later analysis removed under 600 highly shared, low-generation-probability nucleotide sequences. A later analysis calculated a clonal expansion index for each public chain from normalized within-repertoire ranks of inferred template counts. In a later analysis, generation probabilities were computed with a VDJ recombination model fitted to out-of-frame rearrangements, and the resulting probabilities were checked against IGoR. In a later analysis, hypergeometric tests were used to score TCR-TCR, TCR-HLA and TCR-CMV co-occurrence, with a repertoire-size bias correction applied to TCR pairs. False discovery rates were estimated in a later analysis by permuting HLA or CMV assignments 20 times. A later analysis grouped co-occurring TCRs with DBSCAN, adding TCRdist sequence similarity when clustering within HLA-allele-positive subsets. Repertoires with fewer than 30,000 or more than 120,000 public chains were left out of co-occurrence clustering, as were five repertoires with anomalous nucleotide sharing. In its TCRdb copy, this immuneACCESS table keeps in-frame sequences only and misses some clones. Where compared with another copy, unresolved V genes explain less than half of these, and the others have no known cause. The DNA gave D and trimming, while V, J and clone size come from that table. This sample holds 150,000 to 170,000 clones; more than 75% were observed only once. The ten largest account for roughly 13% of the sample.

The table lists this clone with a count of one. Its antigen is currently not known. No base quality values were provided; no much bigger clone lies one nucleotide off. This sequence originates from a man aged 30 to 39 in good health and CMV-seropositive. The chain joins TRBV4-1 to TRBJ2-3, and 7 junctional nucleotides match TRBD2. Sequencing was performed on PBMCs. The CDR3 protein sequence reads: CASSHSGTNTDTQYF. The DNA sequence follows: TGCGCCAGCAGTCACTCCGGGACTAACACAGATACGCAGTATTTT.